The 24 T cell receptor beta chains given below trace back to one sample, sequenced in a study of T cell responses to AZD1222 COVID-19 vaccine. Only in-frame clones appear in the TCRdb table, and some are missing; sequencing was by immunoSEQ multiplex PCR. The sample records some 120,000 clones, about 92% being singletons. Material: peripheral blood, obtained on day 0 of AZD1222 vaccination. The origin of the receptors is an adult in good health.

CDR3 amino acids: CASSLGGLAEDEFF. In nucleotides, the CDR3 is TGTGCCAGCAGCTTAGGGGGACTAGCGGAAGACGAGTTCTTC. The chain joins TRBV7-8 to TRBJ2-1, with TRBD2 identical over 11 bases. CDR1 SGHVS and CDR2 FQNEAQ come from the germline V gene. This CDR3 is built from 14 residues. J was trimmed by 14 bases and V by 1 base; bases with no gene match: 7.

The chain uses TRBV6-5 and TRBJ1-5; D unresolved. Trimming shortened V by 4 bases and J by 4 bases, and 8 bases separated the two germline ends. Germline CDR1 reads MNHEY; CDR2 reads SVGAGI. The CDR3 extends over 13 amino acids. This CDR3 reads CASSSRENQPQHF. The CDR3 region has the DNA TGTGCCAGCAGTTCTAGGGAGAATCAGCCCCAGCATTTT.

This clone was found once. The J gene is TRBJ2-7, the V gene TRBV10-2, with D unresolved. The V and J ends lost 3 bases and 2 bases respectively, with 14 bases between them. Germline CDR1 WSHSY, CDR2 SAAADI. There are 15 residues in the CDR3. CDR3 sequence: CASSERSSPTYEQYF. CDR3 in DNA: TGCGCCAGCAGTGAAAGATCCAGCCCTACCTACGAGCAGTACTTC.

The chain carries TRBV19 and TRBJ1-1, with a tentative D call TRBD1 (6 bases). V dropped 8 bases and J dropped 5 bases, with 15 bases sitting between them. Looked up from germline, CDR1 is LNHDA and CDR2 is SQIVND (reference sequence). This CDR3 is 13 amino acids long. The CDR3 here is CASSFTGRTEAFF. Here the CDR3 DNA reads TGTGCCAGTTCTTTCACAGGGCGAACTGAAGCTTTCTTT. The entire variable domain, with the rest obtained from reference TRBV19 and TRBJ1-1, is as follows: DGGITQSPKYLFRKEGQNVTLSCEQNLNHDAMYWYRQDPGQGLRLIYYSQIVNDFQKGDIAEGYSVSREKKESFPLTVTSAQKNPTAFYLCASSFTGRTEAFFGQGTRLTVV.

V is TRBV4-1 and J is TRBJ2-6; D gene uncertain. The V end was cut by 0 bases, the J end by 0 bases, with 6 bases between. Germline V gene data show CDR1 as MGHRA and CDR2 as YSYEKL. CDR3 length equals 16 residues. The CDR3 bases are TGCGCCAGCAGCCAAGATGATAGCTCTGGGGCCAACGTCCTGACTTTC. Protein product: CASSQDDSSGANVLTF.

V usage is TRBV5-6 and J usage is TRBJ2-3, with 14 positions matching TRBD2. The CDR3 length is 15 residues. The V gene end was trimmed by 3 bases and the J gene end by 6 bases; junction bases not matched to a gene: 3. Germline-derived CDR1 and CDR2 are SGHDT and YYEEEE. This CDR3 reads CASSWTSGRSDTQYF. The CDR3 region has the DNA TGTGCCAGCAGCTGGACTAGCGGGAGGTCGGATACGCAGTATTTT.

This chain connects TRBV27 to TRBJ2-3, with D possibly TRBD2 on 6 matching bases. With 4 bases removed from V and 0 bases from J, the gap between germline ends came to 14 bases. The germline V gene has CDR1 MNHEY and CDR2 SMNVEV (reference sequence). The CDR3 runs 16 residues. The CDR3 protein is CASSSQLALSTDTQYF. The CDR3 region has the DNA TGTGCCAGCAGTTCACAACTAGCACTGAGCACAGATACGCAGTATTTT.

The chain links TRBV6-5 to TRBJ1-4; 8 bases match TRBD1. This CDR3 has 14 residues. Looked up from germline, CDR1 is MNHEY and CDR2 is SVGAGI. Trimming took 6 bases from V and 7 from J; bases not matched to a gene: 7. The CDR3 reads CASSPRGQGEKLFF. CDR3 nucleotides: TGTGCCAGCAGCCCCAGGGGGCAAGGTGAAAAACTGTTTTTT.

The chain has TRBV28 and TRBJ2-7; D remains unclear. This CDR3 has 12 residues. Trimming removed 6 bases from V and 2 bases from J, with 8 bases in between. Germline loops: CDR1 MDHEN, CDR2 SYDVKM. The DNA for the CDR3 is TGTGCCAGCAGGCTTTTCCCCTACGAGCAGTACTTC. Protein: CASRLFPYEQYF.

The V gene is TRBV5-6, the J gene TRBJ1-2; no clear D gene. The ends were cut back, 0 bases at V and 1 base at J, with 7 bases in the middle. This CDR3 is 14 amino acids long. CDR1 is SGHDT, CDR2 YYEEEE, per germline. The CDR3 nucleotides read TGTGCCAGCAGCTTGGGTGCCATTAACTATGGCTACACCTTC. It specifies CASSLGAINYGYTF.

The V and J genes are TRBV3-1 (or the pseudogene TRBV3-2) and TRBJ2-1; perhaps TRBD1 as D (5 bases). The germline gives CDR1 LGHDT, CDR2 YNNKEL (reference sequence). The length of the CDR3 is 15 residues. V shed 2 bases and J shed 8 bases, with 16 bases lying between them. In DNA, the CDR3 is TGTGCCAGCAGCCAACCAGGGATCTCTGTCTATGAGCAGTTCTTC. This encodes CASSQPGISVYEQFF.

The chain has TRBV30 and TRBJ1-2, with TRBD1 identical over 10 bases. V was pared by 4 bases and J by 4 bases, with 9 bases of the junction left unmatched. This CDR3 contains 15 residues. CDR1 is GTSNPN, CDR2 SVGIG, per germline (reference sequence). The chain's CDR3 is CAWIPDRGPFYGYTF. The CDR3 DNA reads TGTGCCTGGATTCCTGACAGGGGGCCCTTCTATGGCTACACCTTC.

This chain uses TRBV2 with TRBJ2-1, with 10 bases that match TRBD2. The CDR3 length is 16 residues. The trim removed 7 bases at V and 8 bases at J, leaving 14 bases unmatched. Germline V gene data show CDR1 as SNHLY and CDR2 as FYNNEI. CDR3 nucleotide sequence: TGTGCCAGCAACCCACGGGCTAGCGGGAGCGGGGATGAGCAGTTCTTC. As protein: CASNPRASGSGDEQFF.

The chain couples TRBV28 to TRBJ1-5, with 8 bases that match TRBD1. The V gene's germline CDR1 is MDHEN and CDR2 SYDVKM. This CDR3 is built from 13 residues. With V trimmed by 8 bases and J by 7 bases, 7 bases remained unmatched. The chain's CDR3 is CASRRQGQQPQHF. DNA of the CDR3: TGTGCCAGCCGAAGACAGGGGCAACAGCCCCAGCATTTT.

This clone was recorded only once. The chain uses TRBV5-1 and TRBJ2-2; D possibly uses TRBD1 or TRBD2 (5 bases each). This CDR3 has 16 amino acids. The germline CDR1 and CDR2 sequences are SGHRS and YFSETQ. Trimming took 0 bases from V and 1 from J, leaving 10 bases between them. The CDR3 DNA sequence: TGCGCCAGCAGCTTGGCTCAGGGAGAGAACACCGGGGAGCTGTTTTTT. Its translation is CASSLAQGENTGELFF.

This chain uses TRBV6-5 with TRBJ2-7, with D tentatively TRBD1 (6 bases). This CDR3 comprises 13 residues. Trimming took off 6 bases at V and 0 bases at J, with 9 bases between the two ends. Looked up from germline, CDR1 is MNHEY and CDR2 is SVGAGI. As DNA, the CDR3 is TGTGCCAGCAGGACAGGCCCCTCCTACGAGCAGTACTTC. This gives the protein CASRTGPSYEQYF.

V and J are TRBV29-1 and TRBJ2-1; D is perhaps TRBD2 (6 bases). The CDR3 extends over 15 amino acids. Germline CDR1 is SQVTM and CDR2 is ANQGSEA. V gave up 1 base and J gave up 0 bases, with 10 bases separating them. In nucleotides, the CDR3 is TGCAGCGTTGAAGGATCCGGGAGCTCCTACAATGAGCAGTTCTTC. Its translation is CSVEGSGSSYNEQFF.

The gene calls are TRBV7-9 and TRBJ2-6; perhaps TRBD2 as D (6 bases). Trimming cost V 1 base and J 0 bases, with 16 bases left between them. CDR1 SEHNR and CDR2 FQNEAQ come from the germline V gene (reference sequence). The CDR3 totals 19 residues. CDR3 protein: CASSLEEGRGFSGANVLTF. The CDR3 nucleotides read TGTGCCAGCAGCTTAGAGGAGGGGAGAGGTTTCTCTGGGGCCAACGTCCTGACTTTC.

The V call is TRBV19, the J call TRBJ1-2; D gene ambiguous. The CDR3 is made up of 14 amino acids. The V gene lost 5 bases and the J gene lost 4 bases, with 14 bases spanning the gap. Per germline, CDR1 LNHDA and CDR2 SQIVND (reference sequence). The CDR3 loop is CASSDLSRAYGYTF. DNA of the CDR3: TGTGCCAGTAGTGATCTATCCCGGGCCTATGGCTACACCTTC. Full variable domain (outside the CDR3, taken from reference TRBV19 and TRBJ1-2): DGGITQSPKYLFRKEGQNVTLSCEQNLNHDAMYWYRQDPGQGLRLIYYSQIVNDFQKGDIAEGYSVSREKKESFPLTVTSAQKNPTAFYLCASSDLSRAYGYTFGSGTRLTVV.

The chain is built from TRBV5-4 and TRBJ1-2, with 8 nucleotides matching TRBD1. Germline lookup yields CDR1 SGHNT and CDR2 YYREEE (reference sequence). CDR3 length: 14 amino acids. V lost 3 bases to trimming and J lost 2 bases; unmatched junction nucleotides: 3. The CDR3 is CASSSRQGNYGYTF. The CDR3, as DNA: TGTGCCAGCAGCTCGAGACAGGGGAACTATGGCTACACCTTC.

The chain recombines TRBV3-1 (or the pseudogene TRBV3-2) with TRBJ2-7; D gene uncertain. V gave up 4 bases and J gave up 0 bases, with 16 bases separating them. The CDR3 loop spans 16 amino acids. CDR1 and CDR2 (germline): LGHDT, YNNKEL (reference sequence). CDR3 DNA: TGTGCCAGCAGCCCACGCTCGGACGTCTACTCCTACGAGCAGTACTTC. Protein product: CASSPRSDVYSYEQYF.

This chain uses TRBV19 with TRBJ1-1; weak D call: TRBD1 (5 bases). V lost 10 bases, J lost 0 bases, and 18 bases lay in between. CDR1 and CDR2 (germline): LNHDA, SQIVND (reference sequence). CDR3 length: 15 amino acids. The CDR3 coding sequence is TGTGCCACAAAGCCAGGGAAGATCATGAACACTGAAGCTTTCTTT. Translation gives CATKPGKIMNTEAFF. Variable domain in full (rest from reference TRBV19 and TRBJ1-1): DGGITQSPKYLFRKEGQNVTLSCEQNLNHDAMYWYRQDPGQGLRLIYYSQIVNDFQKGDIAEGYSVSREKKESFPLTVTSAQKNPTAFYLCATKPGKIMNTEAFFGQGTRLTVV.

Only one count was recorded for this clone. This sequence joins TRBV24-1 and TRBJ2-3, with D uncertain. CDR3 size: 13 residues. Germline CDR1 and CDR2: KGHDR and SFDVKD. V was pared by 3 bases and J by 3 bases, with 6 bases between. The CDR3 DNA is TGTGCCACCAGTGATGGGTTGACAGATACGCAGTATTTT. This translates into CATSDGLTDTQYF.

The J gene is TRBJ1-1, the V gene TRBV2, with D unresolved. CDR1 is SNHLY and CDR2 is FYNNEI in the germline V gene. The CDR3 runs 16 residues. Trimming took off 4 bases at V and 4 bases at J, with 19 bases between the two ends. The CDR3 region has the DNA TGTGCCAGCAGTGTAGGCCCTTCGGATATGGGCACTGAAGCTTTCTTT. Encoded protein: CASSVGPSDMGTEAFF.